The clone carrying this TCR beta chain was detected only once. The data originate from a study of T-cell memory formation after mild COVID-19. TCRdb reprocessed the 5' RACE reads via MiXCR and lists one record per CDR3 protein. The repertoire consists of approximately 260,000 distinct CDR3 sequences, with 15% to 20% occurring once and the leading ten covering around 23%. CDR3 size: 15 residues. Germline assignment: CDR1 MGHRA and CDR2 YSYEKL. The clonotype was recovered from a man between 18 and 35 years old who had mild COVID-19 (a few samples of this study predate the infection). Cell type and time point are not known. The sequenced sample consisted of PBMCs or a T cell subset sorted from them (not recorded which). The chain combines TRBV4-1 with TRBJ2-7, with 8 bases fitting TRBD1. CDR3: CASSQGATGAYQQYV. In DNA, the CDR3 is TGCGCCAGCAGCCAAGGGGCGACAGGGGCCTACCAGCAGTACGTC.